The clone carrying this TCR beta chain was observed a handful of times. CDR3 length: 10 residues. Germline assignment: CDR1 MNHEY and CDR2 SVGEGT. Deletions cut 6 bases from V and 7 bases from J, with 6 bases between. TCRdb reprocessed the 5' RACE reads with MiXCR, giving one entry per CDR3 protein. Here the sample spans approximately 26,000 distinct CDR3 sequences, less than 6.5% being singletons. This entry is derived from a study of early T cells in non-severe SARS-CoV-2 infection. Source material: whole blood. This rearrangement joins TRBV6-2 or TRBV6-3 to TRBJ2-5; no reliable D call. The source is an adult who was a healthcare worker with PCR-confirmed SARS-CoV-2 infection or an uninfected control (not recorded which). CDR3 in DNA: TGTGCCAGCAGCGAAGGGACCCAGTACTTC. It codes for CASSEGTQYF.